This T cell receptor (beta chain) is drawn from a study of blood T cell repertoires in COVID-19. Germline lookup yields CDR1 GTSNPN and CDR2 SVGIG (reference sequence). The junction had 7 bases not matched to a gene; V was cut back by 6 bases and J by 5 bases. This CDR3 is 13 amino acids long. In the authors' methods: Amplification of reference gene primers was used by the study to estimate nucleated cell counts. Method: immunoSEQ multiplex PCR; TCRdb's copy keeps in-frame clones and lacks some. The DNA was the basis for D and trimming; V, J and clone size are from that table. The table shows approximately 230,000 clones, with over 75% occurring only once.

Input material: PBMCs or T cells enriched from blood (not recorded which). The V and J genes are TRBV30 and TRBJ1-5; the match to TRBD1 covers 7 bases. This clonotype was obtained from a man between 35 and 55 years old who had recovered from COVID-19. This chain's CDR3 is CACQQGEYQPQHF. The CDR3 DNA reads TGTGCCTGCCAGCAGGGGGAATATCAGCCCCAGCATTTT. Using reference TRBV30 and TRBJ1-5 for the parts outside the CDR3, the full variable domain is SQTIHQWPATLVQPVGSPLSLECTVEGTSNPNLYWYRQAAGRGLQLLFYSVGIGQISSEVPQNLSASRPQDRQFILSSKKLLLSDSGFYLCACQQGEYQPQHFGDGTRLSIL.